This T cell receptor beta chain was obtained from a study of shared T cell receptors in the human thymus. Profiled with immunoSEQ multiplex PCR; TCRdb holds only in-frame clones, not every one. The table records 55,000 to 80,000 clones, about 95% of them present only once. V was clipped by 5 bases and J by 0 bases, with 12 bases between them. Germline CDR1 is SGHKS and CDR2 is YYEKEE (reference sequence). The CDR3 totals 15 residues. V is TRBV5-5 and J is TRBJ2-1; D is possibly TRBD1 or TRBD2 (6 bases each). Material: thymocytes. This clonotype originated in a human donor. The DNA of the CDR3 is TGTGCCAGCAGGATCGGAGGGGGCTCCTACAATGAGCAGTTCTTC. Amino acid sequence: CASRIGGGSYNEQFF.